This is a list of T cell receptor beta chains from one sample in a study of T cell responses to AZD1222 COVID-19 vaccine. Using immunoSEQ multiplex PCR, the repertoire was profiled, and TCRdb retains in-frame clones only, with some absent. The top ten hold more than 9% of the sample, which has fewer than 200,000 clones, approximately 92% seen once. This sample comprised peripheral blood, obtained on day 0 of AZD1222 vaccination. The source is an adult in good health. Both conserved end residues are part of each CDR3. A D gene is named only where the DNA matches it firmly. Size values are once, few and many counts, or a class for expanded clones, and some rows have none.

.	TRBV6-5	TRBJ1-4	TRBD1	14	TGTGCCAGCAGGACGGACAGGTTAAATGAAAAACTGTTTTTT	CASRTDRLNEKLFF
.	TRBV11-2	TRBJ1-2	TRBD1	15	TGTGCCAGCAGCTCAAACAGGGGGCGCGACTATGGCTACACCTTC	CASSSNRGRDYGYTF
few	TRBV6-4	TRBJ2-1	TRBD2	15	TGTGCCAGCAGTGAATTCGGGGGGGGAGGAGATGAGCAGTTCTTC	CASSEFGGGGDEQFF
.	TRBV19	TRBJ1-1	.	13	TGTGCCAGTAGTAGGATGGAGAACACTGAAGCTTTCTTT	CASSRMENTEAFF
once	TRBV5-1	TRBJ2-5	.	18	TGCGCCAGCAGCTTGGCCCAGGTGGGAGTGGGGCTTCAAGAGACCCAGTACTTC	CASSLAQVGVGLQETQYF
once	TRBV12-5	TRBJ2-1	.	16	TGTGCTAGTGGGGGAAACAACTCCCACTCCTACAATGAGCAGTTCTTC	CASGGNNSHSYNEQFF
.	TRBV7-9	TRBJ1-2	.	14	TGTGCCAGCAGCCCAAGGACAGCCTGGGATGGCTACACCTTC	CASSPRTAWDGYTF
once	TRBV19	TRBJ1-1	.	14	TGTGCCAGTAGTCTCGGACAGTGGAGCACTGAAGCTTTCTTT	CASSLGQWSTEAFF
.	TRBV24-1	TRBJ1-5	.	19	TGTGCCACTTTGAATACCGGGTCTCGGCGAAGTCGGGGCAATCAGCCCCAGCATTTT	CATLNTGSRRSRGNQPQHF
.	TRBV4-1	TRBJ1-1	.	14	TGCGCCAGCAGCCAATCCTGGGCGAACACTGAAGCTTTCTTT	CASSQSWANTEAFF
.	TRBV28	TRBJ2-3	.	15	TGTGCCAGCAGTTCTTTGCGGGGCCTCACAGATACGCAGTATTTT	CASSSLRGLTDTQYF
.	TRBV27	TRBJ1-3	TRBD1	16	TGTGCCAGCAGTTTGGATAGGGGGCTCGCTGGAAACACCATATATTTT	CASSLDRGLAGNTIYF
.	TRBV27	TRBJ2-1	.	13	TGTGCCAGCAGTTGGGGATTTCTAAATGAGCAGTTCTTC	CASSWGFLNEQFF
once	TRBV5-8	TRBJ2-7	.	13	TGTGCCAGCTCAGGAAAACACTTCCACGAGCAGTACTTC	CASSGKHFHEQYF
.	TRBV6-4	TRBJ2-3	TRBD2	14	TGTGCCACCAGGGAGCGGGGGGTCACAGATACGCAGTATTTT	CATRERGVTDTQYF
few	TRBV9	TRBJ2-3	TRBD2	14	TGTGCCAGCAGCAGCGGGAGGAGAACAGATACGCAGTATTTT	CASSSGRRTDTQYF
.	TRBV27	TRBJ2-7	TRBD2	15	TGTGCCAGCAGTTTTACTAGCGGGTACACTGGGGAGCAGTACTTC	CASSFTSGYTGEQYF
.	TRBV9	TRBJ2-7	.	14	TGTGCCAGCAGCCCTACTAGCAGTTCCTACGAGCAGTACTTC	CASSPTSSSYEQYF
.	TRBV28	TRBJ1-2	.	15	TGTGCCAGCAGCCCCGGACTGACGGGCGGGTATGGCTACACCTTC	CASSPGLTGGYGYTF
.	TRBV6-5	TRBJ2-1	TRBD2	14	TGTGCCAGCACCCCTTCGGGGGGAGGGTATGAGCAGTTCTTC	CASTPSGGGYEQFF
.	TRBV7-2	TRBJ2-1	TRBD1	15	TGTGCCAGCAGCTCCGCAGGGGGCCCCTACAATGAGCAGTTCTTC	CASSSAGGPYNEQFF
.	TRBV27	TRBJ2-1	.	13	TGTGCCAGCAGTGCCAGCCTAGGAAATGAGCAGTTCTTC	CASSASLGNEQFF
.	TRBV24-1	TRBJ1-4	TRBD1	15	TGTGCCACCAGTGACCCGACAGGGGGGACTGAAAAACTGTTTTTT	CATSDPTGGTEKLFF
.	TRBV28	TRBJ1-3	.	13	TGTGCCAGCAGTTCGGGGCTAGGAAACACCATATATTTT	CASSSGLGNTIYF
.	TRBV19	TRBJ2-7	.	13	TGTGCCAGTAGTATGGGACGGGCCTACGAGCAGTACTTC	CASSMGRAYEQYF
.	TRBV27	TRBJ2-7	TRBD2	15	TGTGCCAGCTCCCCCCGGACTAGCGGGAAACACGAGCAGTACTTC	CASSPRTSGKHEQYF
.	TRBV19	TRBJ1-6	.	14	TGTGCCAGTAGGCCGGCCCCGGTTAATTCACCCCTCCACTTT	CASRPAPVNSPLHF
.	TRBV10-3	TRBJ1-2	TRBD1	14	TGTGCCATCAGGGTCACAGGGGGGAACTATGGCTACACCTTC	CAIRVTGGNYGYTF
.	TRBV24-1	TRBJ2-3	TRBD1	16	TGTGCCACCAGTGATTTTGGGGACAGGGGCACAGATACGCAGTATTTT	CATSDFGDRGTDTQYF
.	TRBV28	TRBJ1-5	.	13	TGTGCCAGCGGAGGGAGCGGCAATCAGCCCCAGCATTTT	CASGGSGNQPQHF
.	TRBV27	TRBJ2-5	TRBD1	15	TGTGCCAGCAGCCGGACCGGGACAGGGACGGAGACCCAGTACTTC	CASSRTGTGTETQYF
.	TRBV27	TRBJ1-1	.	13	TGTGCCAGCAGTTTTGGACAGAACACTGAAGCTTTCTTT	CASSFGQNTEAFF
.	TRBV6-5	TRBJ2-1	.	16	TGTGCCAGCAGTTACTCTGACAGGTTATCCTACAATGAGCAGTTCTTC	CASSYSDRLSYNEQFF
few	TRBV3-1/TRBV3-2	TRBJ2-1	.	14	TGTGCCAGCAGCGCAAGAAGCAGTTACAATGAGCAGTTCTTC	CASSARSSYNEQFF
.	TRBV30	TRBJ1-4	.	18	TGTGCCTGGAGTGTAACCCTCGTGTTAAGGGCGAGACCCGAAAAACTGTTTTTT	CAWSVTLVLRARPEKLFF
.	TRBV5-4	TRBJ1-3	.	14	TGTGCCAGCAGCTTGGTGGGGTCTGGAAACACCATATATTTT	CASSLVGSGNTIYF
once	TRBV28	TRBJ1-2	.	13	TGTGCCAGCACCTCCCCCCCTCTCTATGGCTACACCTTC	CASTSPPLYGYTF
.	TRBV19	TRBJ1-5	.	16	TGTGCCAGTAGTATAGCAGGCAGGGGCAGCAATCAGCCCCAGCATTTT	CASSIAGRGSNQPQHF
.	TRBV7-2	TRBJ1-4	.	15	TGTGCCAGCAGCCCCGGGGAGGGCCTTAATGAAAAACTGTTTTTT	CASSPGEGLNEKLFF
once	TRBV6-1	TRBJ1-1	.	16	TGTGCCAGCAGTGAAGTGTTCACCCGCCGAGGCACTGAAGCTTTCTTT	CASSEVFTRRGTEAFF
.	TRBV7-2	TRBJ2-2	.	17	TGTGCCAGCAGCTTAGTCTCCTCCAGGGGGAACACCGGGGAGCTGTTTTTT	CASSLVSSRGNTGELFF
.	TRBV9	TRBJ2-3	TRBD2	15	TGTGCCAGCAGCGTAGCGGGAGGTAGTGGAGATACGCAGTATTTT	CASSVAGGSGDTQYF
.	TRBV5-4	TRBJ1-2	.	13	TGTGCCAGCAGCGTGGACAGCCCTAAACGGTACACCTTC	CASSVDSPKRYTF
.	TRBV5-1	TRBJ1-2	.	14	TGCGCCAGCAGCTTTTCGGACGGAAACTATGGCTACACCTTC	CASSFSDGNYGYTF
.	TRBV6-5	TRBJ1-3	TRBD1	15	TGTGCCAGCGGGGTCGGACAGGGACATGGAAACACCATATATTTT	CASGVGQGHGNTIYF
.	TRBV6-5	TRBJ1-2	.	15	TGTGCCAGCAGCATCTGGGGCAGGGGTGGCTATGGCTACACCTTC	CASSIWGRGGYGYTF
.	TRBV3-1/TRBV3-2	TRBJ1-6	.	19	TGTGCCAGCAGCCCCCGGACGCCTTTACGGACCTCCTATAATTCACCCCTCCACTTT	CASSPRTPLRTSYNSPLHF
.	TRBV19	TRBJ2-1	TRBD2	21	TGTGCCAGTAGTACCCGGGAGTTGGGACTAGCGGGAGGACCCTCCTACAATGAGCAGTTCTTC	CASSTRELGLAGGPSYNEQFF
once	TRBV10-2	TRBJ1-1	.	11	TGCGCCAGCAGGGGGGCGAATGAAGCTTTCTTT	CASRGANEAFF
.	TRBV28	TRBJ2-5	.	16	TGTGCCAGCAGTTCTATCTGGACTCATCTCGGGGAGACCCAGTACTTC	CASSSIWTHLGETQYF
.	TRBV4-1	TRBJ2-2	TRBD1	17	TGCGCCAGCAGCCAAGCTCATAGGGGGCGAAACACCGGGGAGCTGTTTTTT	CASSQAHRGRNTGELFF
.	TRBV6-5	TRBJ2-1	.	13	TGTGCCACCCAGCGGGTTATGTACAATGAGCAGTTCTTC	CATQRVMYNEQFF
few	TRBV27	TRBJ1-6	.	13	TGTGCCAGCAGTTTAAGGGGAATTTCACCCCTCCACTTT	CASSLRGISPLHF